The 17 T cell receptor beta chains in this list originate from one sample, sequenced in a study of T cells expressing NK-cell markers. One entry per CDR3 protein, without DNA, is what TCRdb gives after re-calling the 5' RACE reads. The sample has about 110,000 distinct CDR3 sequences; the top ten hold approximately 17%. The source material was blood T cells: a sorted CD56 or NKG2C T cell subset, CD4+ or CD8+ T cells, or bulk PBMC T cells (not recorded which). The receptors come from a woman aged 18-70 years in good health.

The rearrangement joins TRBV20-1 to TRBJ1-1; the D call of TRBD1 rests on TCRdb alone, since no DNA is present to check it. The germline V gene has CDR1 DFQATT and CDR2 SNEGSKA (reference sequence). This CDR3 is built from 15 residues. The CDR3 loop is CSATPGQGMNTEAFF.

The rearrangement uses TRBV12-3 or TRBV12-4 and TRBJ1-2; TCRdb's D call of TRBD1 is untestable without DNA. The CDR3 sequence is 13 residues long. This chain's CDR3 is CASSLFPLGGYTF.

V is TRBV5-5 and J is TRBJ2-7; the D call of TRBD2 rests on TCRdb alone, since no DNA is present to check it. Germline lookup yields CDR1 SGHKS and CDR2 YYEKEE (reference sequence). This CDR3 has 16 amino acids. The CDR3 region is CASSLVVFGQGGEQYF.

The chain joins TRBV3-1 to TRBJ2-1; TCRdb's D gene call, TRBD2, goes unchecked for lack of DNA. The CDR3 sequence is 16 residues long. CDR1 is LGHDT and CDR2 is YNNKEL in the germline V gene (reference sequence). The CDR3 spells CASSTRLLSANNEQFF.

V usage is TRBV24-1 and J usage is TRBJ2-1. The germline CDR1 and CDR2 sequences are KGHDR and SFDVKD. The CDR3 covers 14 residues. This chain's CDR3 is CATSVSGSYNEQFF.

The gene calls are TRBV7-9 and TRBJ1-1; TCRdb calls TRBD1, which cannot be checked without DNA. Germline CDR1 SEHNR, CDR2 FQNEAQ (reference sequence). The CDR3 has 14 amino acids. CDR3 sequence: CASNRWGPDTEAFF.

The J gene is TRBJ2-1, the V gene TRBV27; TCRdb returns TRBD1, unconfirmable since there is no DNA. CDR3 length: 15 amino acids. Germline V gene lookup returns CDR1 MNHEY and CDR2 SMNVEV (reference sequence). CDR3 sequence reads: CASSLGRGPYNEQFF.

Here the CDR3 reads CASRLYQAGELFF. V gene TRBV28 combines with J gene TRBJ2-2. CDR3 size: 13 residues. The germline CDR1 and CDR2 sequences are MDHEN and SYDVKM.

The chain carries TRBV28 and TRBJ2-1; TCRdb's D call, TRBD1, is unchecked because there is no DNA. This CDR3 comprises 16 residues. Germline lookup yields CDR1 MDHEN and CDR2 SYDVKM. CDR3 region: CASSFRLAAPYNEQFF.

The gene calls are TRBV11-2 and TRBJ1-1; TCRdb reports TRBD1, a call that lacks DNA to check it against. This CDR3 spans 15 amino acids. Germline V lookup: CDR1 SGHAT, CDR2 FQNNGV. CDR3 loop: CASSTLTGDNTEAFF.

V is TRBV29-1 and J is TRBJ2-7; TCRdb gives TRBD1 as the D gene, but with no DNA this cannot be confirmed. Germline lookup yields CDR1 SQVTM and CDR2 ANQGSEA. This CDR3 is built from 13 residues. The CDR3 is CSVDPGQGYEQYF.

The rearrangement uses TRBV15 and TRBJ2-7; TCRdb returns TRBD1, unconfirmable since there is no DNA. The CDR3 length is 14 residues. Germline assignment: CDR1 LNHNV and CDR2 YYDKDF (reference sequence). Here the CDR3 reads CATSVGTGTYEQYF.

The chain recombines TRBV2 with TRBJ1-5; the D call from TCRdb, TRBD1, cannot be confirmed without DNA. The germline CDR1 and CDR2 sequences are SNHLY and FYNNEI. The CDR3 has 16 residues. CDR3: CASSEVGTGTDQPQHF.

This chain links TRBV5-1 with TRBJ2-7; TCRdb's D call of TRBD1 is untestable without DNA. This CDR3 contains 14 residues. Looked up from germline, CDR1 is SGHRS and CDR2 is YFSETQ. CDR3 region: CASSLGGLNYEQYF.

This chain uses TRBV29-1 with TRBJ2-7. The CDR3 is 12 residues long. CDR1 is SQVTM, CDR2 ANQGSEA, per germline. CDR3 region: CSVRQETYEQYF.

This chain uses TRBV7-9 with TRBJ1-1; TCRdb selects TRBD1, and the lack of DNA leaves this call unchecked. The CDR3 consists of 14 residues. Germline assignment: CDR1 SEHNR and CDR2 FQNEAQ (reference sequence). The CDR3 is CASSLGGMNTEAFF.

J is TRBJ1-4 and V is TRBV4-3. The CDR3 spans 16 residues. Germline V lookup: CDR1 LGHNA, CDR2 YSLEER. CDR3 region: CASSQGTTPQGEKLFF.